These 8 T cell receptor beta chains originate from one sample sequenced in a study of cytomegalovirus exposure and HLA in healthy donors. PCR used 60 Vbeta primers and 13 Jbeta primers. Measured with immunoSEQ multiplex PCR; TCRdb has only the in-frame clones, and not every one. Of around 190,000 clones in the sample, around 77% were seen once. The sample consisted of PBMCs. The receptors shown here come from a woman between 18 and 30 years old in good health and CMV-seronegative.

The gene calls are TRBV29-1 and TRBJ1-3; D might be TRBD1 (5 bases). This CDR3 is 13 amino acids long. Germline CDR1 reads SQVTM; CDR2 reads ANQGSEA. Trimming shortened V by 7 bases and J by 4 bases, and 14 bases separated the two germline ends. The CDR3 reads CSATPGVGNTIYF. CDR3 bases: TGCAGCGCTACCCCGGGGGTCGGAAACACCATATATTTT. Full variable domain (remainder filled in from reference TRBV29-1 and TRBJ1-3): SAVISQKPSRDICQRGTSLTIQCQVDSQVTMMFWYRQQPGQSLTLIATANQGSEATYESGFVIDKFPISRPNLTFSTLTVSNMSPEDSSIYLCSATPGVGNTIYFGEGSWLTVV.

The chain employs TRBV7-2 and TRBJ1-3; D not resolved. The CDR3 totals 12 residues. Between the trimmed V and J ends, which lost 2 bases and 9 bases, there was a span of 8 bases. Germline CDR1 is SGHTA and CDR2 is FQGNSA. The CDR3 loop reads CASSLLSSTIYF. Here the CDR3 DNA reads TGTGCCAGCAGCTTACTTTCGAGCACCATATATTTT.

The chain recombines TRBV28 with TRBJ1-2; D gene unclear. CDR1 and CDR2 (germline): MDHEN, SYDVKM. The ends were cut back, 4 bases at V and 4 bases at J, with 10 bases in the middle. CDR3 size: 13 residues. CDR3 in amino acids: CASSYSVLYGYTF. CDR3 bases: TGTGCCAGCAGTTACAGTGTGCTCTATGGCTACACCTTC.

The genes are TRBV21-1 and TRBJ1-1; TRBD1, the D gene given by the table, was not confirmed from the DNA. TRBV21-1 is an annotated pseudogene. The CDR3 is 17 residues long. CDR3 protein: CASSKGGKGSMNTEAFF. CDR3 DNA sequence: TGTGCCAGCAGCAAAGGAGGTAAGGGGTCCATGAACACTGAAGCTTTCTTT.

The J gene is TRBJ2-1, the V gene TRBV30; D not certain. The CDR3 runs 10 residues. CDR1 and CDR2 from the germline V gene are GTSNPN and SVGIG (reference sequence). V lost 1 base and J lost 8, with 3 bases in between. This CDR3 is CAWSADEQFF. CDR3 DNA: TGTGCCTGGAGTGCGGATGAGCAGTTCTTC. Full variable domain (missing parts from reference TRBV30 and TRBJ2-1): SQTIHQWPATLVQPVGSPLSLECTVEGTSNPNLYWYRQAAGRGLQLLFYSVGIGQISSEVPQNLSASRPQDRQFILSSKKLLLSDSGFYLCAWSADEQFFGPGTRLTVL.

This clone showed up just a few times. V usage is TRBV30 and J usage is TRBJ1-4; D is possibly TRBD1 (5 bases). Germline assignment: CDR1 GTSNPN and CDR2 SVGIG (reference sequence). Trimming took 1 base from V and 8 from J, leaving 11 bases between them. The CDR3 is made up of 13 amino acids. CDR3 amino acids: CAWSGGGAEKLFF. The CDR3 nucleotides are TGTGCCTGGAGTGGCGGGGGTGCAGAAAAACTGTTTTTT.

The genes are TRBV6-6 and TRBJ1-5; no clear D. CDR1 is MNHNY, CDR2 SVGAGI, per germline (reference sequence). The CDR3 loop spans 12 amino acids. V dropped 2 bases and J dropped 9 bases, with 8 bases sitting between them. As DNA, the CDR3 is TGTGCCAGCAGTTACGGAGACGGGCCCCAGCATTTT. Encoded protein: CASSYGDGPQHF.

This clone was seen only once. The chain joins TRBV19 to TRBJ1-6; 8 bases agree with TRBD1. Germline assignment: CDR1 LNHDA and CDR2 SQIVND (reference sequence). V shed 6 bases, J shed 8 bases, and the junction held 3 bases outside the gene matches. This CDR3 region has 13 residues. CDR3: CASRQGADSPLHF. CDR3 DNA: TGTGCCAGTAGGCAGGGGGCGGATTCACCCCTCCACTTT.